What follows describes a single TCR beta chain. In the original workflow: Reference gene primers were amplified, and this amplification served to estimate nucleated cell counts. Some clones are missing from TCRdb's copy, which holds only in-frame ones; the method was immunoSEQ multiplex PCR. The D gene and trimming were derived from the DNA, and the V and J assignments and clone size from that table. Of roughly 97,000 clones listed, about 90% were seen once; the top ten hold approximately 15%. The data belong to a study of blood T cell repertoires in COVID-19. Study information: Both acute and convalescent COVID-19 samples were obtained from the United States, Italy and Spain. PBMCs, B-cell-depleted T cells, or T cells provided the cDNA or gDNA that made up the material.

The germline CDR1 and CDR2 sequences are MDHEN and SYDVKM. This CDR3 contains 13 residues. V was cut by 6 bases and J by 5 bases, with 11 bases left in between. The source of this sequence is a man in his fifties or sixties with acute or convalescent COVID-19. The chain carries TRBV28 and TRBJ2-1; no reliable D call. What was sequenced was peripheral blood. CDR3 in DNA: TGTGCCAGCAGAGCTCCCCTTGACAATGAGCAGTTCTTC. This gives the protein CASRAPLDNEQFF.